This T cell receptor beta chain was captured in a study of response to subunit inactivated influenza vaccine. Broader study findings: Authors suggested seasonal influenza vaccinations each recruit few new T cells.

TCRdb called the RT-PCR reads again in MiXCR, with one record for every CDR3 protein. The table shows about 780,000 distinct CDR3 sequences, with less than 20% occurring only once. V lost 4 bases, J lost 7 bases, and 13 bases stayed unmatched. This CDR3 contains 15 residues. Per the germline V gene, CDR1 is SQVTM and CDR2 is ANQGSEA. Comments on this clonotype: No antigen is known for it.

The V call is TRBV29-1, the J call TRBJ2-7, with 10 bases identical to TRBD1. The sample in question was PBMCs from blood, obtained 5 to 6 days after vaccination. The clonotype was recovered from a man between 50 and 59 years old who received an inactivated influenza vaccine. This chain's CDR3 is CSVATPTGGSGEQYF. For the CDR3, the DNA is TGCAGCGTTGCGACCCCGACAGGGGGCTCGGGGGAGCAGTACTTC.